The 25 T cell receptor beta chains below all came from one sample that was sequenced in a study of T cells after yellow fever vaccination. A single record per CDR3 protein comes from TCRdb applying MiXCR to the 5' RACE reads. The profile shows approximately 600,000 distinct CDR3 sequences, 9% to 15% of them singletons. The sample was PBMCs, taken on the day of the yellow fever booster vaccination. The receptors shown here come from a man aged 25-45 years who received the YFV17D yellow fever vaccine.

V gene TRBV12-3 or TRBV12-4 combines with J gene TRBJ2-1; 9 bases are a match to TRBD2. The CDR3 consists of 15 residues. V gave up 3 bases and J gave up 2 bases; unmatched junction bases: 2. In DNA form, the CDR3 reads TGTGCCAGCAGTTTCGCGGGAGGGCCCTACAATGAGCAGTTCTTC. Translating it yields CASSFAGGPYNEQFF.

The sample holds a few counts of this clonotype. A junction end diverges from the germline sequence, so it may reflect a read error. The rearrangement links TRBV12-3 or TRBV12-4 to TRBJ2-3, with 9 nucleotides matching TRBD2. The CDR3 has 13 amino acids. The CDR3 nucleotides read TGTGCCAGCAGTATAGCGGGAGCAGATACGCAGTATTTT. Protein product: CASSIAGADTQYF.

This clonotype occurred a few times. The CDR3 is CATSMVWREIQFF. In DNA, the CDR3 is TGTGCCACCAGCATGGTCTGGCGGGAGATCCAGTTCTTC. The chain couples TRBV15 to TRBJ2-1, with TRBD2 matching 7 bases. The germline CDR1 and CDR2 sequences are LNHNV and YYDKDF (reference sequence). There are 13 residues in the CDR3. J gave up 13 bases and V 4 bases, and 10 bases lay outside the gene matches.

J is TRBJ2-1 and V is TRBV29-1; 15 bases are shared with TRBD2. The CDR3 runs to 18 residues. Germline V gives CDR1 SQVTM, CDR2 ANQGSEA. Trimming cost V 2 bases and J 4 bases; bases outside gene matches: 9. For the CDR3, the DNA is TGCAGCGTTGAACCGGGACTAGCGGGAGGAGGGGCTTACAATGAGCAGTTCTTC. Protein sequence: CSVEPGLAGGGAYNEQFF.

This clonotype was counted a few times. The rearrangement links TRBV5-5 to TRBJ2-1, with 7 nucleotides matching TRBD2. Germline V gene lookup returns CDR1 SGHKS and CDR2 YYEKEE (reference sequence). V was clipped by 2 bases and J by 9 bases; unmatched bases: 8. This CDR3 spans 14 amino acids. The CDR3 region is CASSFSAGESEQFF. In DNA form, the CDR3 reads TGTGCCAGCAGCTTTTCTGCGGGAGAATCTGAGCAGTTCTTC.

This clonotype was recorded a few times. The genes are TRBV6-2 or TRBV6-3 and TRBJ1-1; D not resolved. V was clipped by 2 bases and J by 5 bases, with 9 bases between them. The CDR3 consists of 13 residues. Germline CDR1 reads MNHEY; CDR2 reads SVGEGT. Here the CDR3 reads CASSYALRTEAFF. The CDR3 DNA sequence: TGTGCCAGCAGTTACGCCCTGAGGACTGAAGCTTTCTTT.

This chain links TRBV7-3 with TRBJ2-2, with D uncertain. The CDR3 length is 14 residues. V lost 6 bases to trimming and J lost 4 bases, with 12 bases between them. CDR1 is SGHTA and CDR2 is FQGTGA in the germline V gene. Here the CDR3 reads CASRLTAVTGELFF. In DNA form, the CDR3 reads TGTGCCAGCAGACTAACCGCGGTCACCGGGGAGCTGTTTTTT.

Only a few counts were recorded for this clonotype. The chain carries TRBV15 and TRBJ1-5; D remains ambiguous. The germline V gene encodes CDR1 LNHNV and CDR2 YYDKDF (reference sequence). The CDR3 is 15 amino acids. Trimming took 0 bases from V and 4 from J, leaving 10 bases between them. The CDR3 spells CATSRDFLTNQPQHF. The CDR3 DNA follows: TGTGCCACCAGCAGAGATTTTCTGACAAATCAGCCCCAGCATTTT.

This clonotype showed up just a few times. The V and J genes are TRBV5-1 and TRBJ1-2; TRBD1 is a possible D gene (5 bases). The CDR3 has 16 amino acids. Germline V CDR1 and CDR2: SGHRS, YFSETQ. The ends were cut back, 4 bases at V and 4 bases at J, with 20 bases in the middle. The CDR3 loop reads CASSIISGTEFYGYTF. CDR3 nucleotides: TGCGCCAGCAGCATAATTTCCGGGACGGAGTTCTATGGCTACACCTTC.

The chain is built from TRBV27 and TRBJ1-2, with D perhaps matching TRBD1 (5 bases). The CDR3 has 12 residues. Deletions cut 5 bases from V and 6 bases from J, with 10 bases between. Germline values: CDR1 MNHEY, CDR2 SMNVEV (reference sequence). For the CDR3, the DNA is TGTGCCAGCAGTAGGGACTTTCATGGCTACACCTTC. This gives the protein CASSRDFHGYTF.

This clonotype was counted only a few times. This sequence joins TRBV18 and TRBJ2-1, with 10 bases identical to TRBD2. Losses at the gene ends were 3 bases for V and 6 bases for J; bases not matched to a gene: 8. Germline assignment: CDR1 KGHSH and CDR2 LQKENI. This CDR3 is built from 16 residues. In DNA form, the CDR3 reads TGTGCCAGCTCACCGGGGGCTAGCGGGAGCCGCAATGAGCAGTTCTTC. It yields the protein CASSPGASGSRNEQFF.

CDR3 nucleotides: TGCAGCGTTGACCACCGGGCCAATGAGCAGTTCTTC. As protein: CSVDHRANEQFF. The chain recombines TRBV29-1 with TRBJ2-1; no reliable D call. Between the trimmed V and J ends, which lost 3 bases and 6 bases, there was a span of 9 bases. Germline-derived CDR1 and CDR2 are SQVTM and ANQGSEA. The CDR3 runs 12 residues.

This rearrangement joins TRBV20-1 to TRBJ2-7; D may be TRBD1 or TRBD2 (5 bases each). CDR1 DFQATT and CDR2 SNEGSKA come from the germline V gene (reference sequence). Trimming removed 3 bases from V and 2 bases from J, with 11 bases in between. The CDR3 has 13 residues. This CDR3 is CSASPGPTYEQYF. For the CDR3, the DNA is TGCAGTGCTAGCCCGGGACCTACCTACGAGCAGTACTTC.

The chain has TRBV7-3 and TRBJ2-7; D uncertain. Germline V gene sequence: CDR1 SGHTA, CDR2 FQGTGA. The CDR3 has 10 residues. V lost 8 bases and J 5 bases, leaving 7 bases between the germline ends. CDR3 region: CASPPDEQYF. DNA of the CDR3: TGTGCCAGCCCGCCCGACGAGCAGTACTTC.

V and J are TRBV11-2 and TRBJ1-4; D uncertain. Germline values: CDR1 SGHAT, CDR2 FQNNGV. The V and J ends lost 1 base and 8 bases respectively, with 14 bases between them. CDR3 length: 15 amino acids. CDR3 region: CASSLGRQFEEKLFF. The DNA of the CDR3 is TGTGCCAGCAGCTTAGGGAGGCAATTTGAAGAAAAACTGTTTTTT. Full variable domain (rest looked up from reference TRBV11-2 and TRBJ1-4): EAGVAQSPRYKIIEKRQSVAFWCNPISGHATLYWYQQILGQGPKLLIQFQNNGVVDDSQLPKDRFSAERLKGVDSTLKIQPAKLEDSAVYLCASSLGRQFEEKLFFGSGTQLSVL.

For this clonotype: Since the CDR3 does not end with the conserved phenylalanine or tryptophan, this likely comes from a read error. The chain employs TRBV11-1 and TRBJ2-2; TRBD2 agrees at 11 bases. The CDR3 length is 19 residues. Trimming removed 5 bases from V and 7 bases from J; junction bases left unmatched: 18. The germline gives CDR1 SGHAT, CDR2 FQDESV (reference sequence). In DNA, the CDR3 is TGTGCCAGCAGCGTTGGATTAGGAATTAGCGGGAGGGCCGGCGGGGAGCTGTTTATT. Its protein product is CASSVGLGISGRAGGELFI.

The rearrangement uses TRBV27 and TRBJ2-7; 11 nucleotides agree with TRBD1. Germline loops: CDR1 MNHEY, CDR2 SMNVEV (reference sequence). CDR3 length equals 15 residues. V lost 7 bases, J lost 3 bases, and 8 bases stayed unmatched. The CDR3, as DNA: TGTGCCAGCATCTCGGACAGGGGGCTTTACTACGAGCAGTACTTC. It is translated as CASISDRGLYYEQYF.

This clonotype has only a few counts. This rearrangement joins TRBV7-2 to TRBJ1-2; weak D call: TRBD1 (6 bases). The V gene's germline CDR1 is SGHTA and CDR2 FQGNSA. This CDR3 contains 13 residues. V gave up 5 bases and J gave up 6 bases, with 13 bases separating them. DNA of the CDR3: TGTGCCAGCAGCCTGACAGGATTGGATGGCTACACCTTC. It translates to CASSLTGLDGYTF.

This clonotype has just a few counts. The CDR3 nucleotides are TGTGCCAGCAGTTACCGTCCCGGGAAGAATGAGCAGTTCTTC. Encoded protein: CASSYRPGKNEQFF. The rearrangement joins TRBV6-5 to TRBJ2-1; D might be TRBD2 (5 bases). The CDR3 loop spans 14 amino acids. The germline V gene has CDR1 MNHEY and CDR2 SVGAGI. Trimming took off 2 bases at V and 7 bases at J, with 12 bases between the two ends.

This sequence joins TRBV6-5 and TRBJ1-2; a weak D match, TRBD1 (6 bases). This CDR3 comprises 15 residues. Trimming stripped 3 bases from V and 4 bases from J, with 15 bases between. Looked up from germline, CDR1 is MNHEY and CDR2 is SVGAGI. This CDR3 reads CASSYGGAQPYGYTF. The CDR3 DNA follows: TGTGCCAGCAGTTATGGGGGGGCCCAACCCTATGGCTACACCTTC.

This clonotype occurred a few times. The chain links TRBV6-4 to TRBJ2-1; D remains unclear. The CDR3 contains 15 residues. V was pared by 4 bases and J by 6 bases, with 16 bases between. Germline CDR1 reads MRHNA; CDR2 reads SNTAGT. The CDR3 DNA is TGTGCCAGCAGTGCCCAATCGGCAAACTCCAATGAGCAGTTCTTC. Its protein product is CASSAQSANSNEQFF.

The chain has TRBV28 and TRBJ2-2; tentatively, D is TRBD2 (7 bases). The germline gives CDR1 MDHEN, CDR2 SYDVKM. This CDR3 comprises 17 residues. The V end lost 6 bases, the J end lost 4 bases, and 21 bases lay between the germline ends. CDR3 nucleotide sequence: TGTGCCAGCAGGGGGGGGGCAGGGTCCAAGTTCACCGGGGAGCTGTTTTTT. Its translation is CASRGGAGSKFTGELFF.

This clonotype was seen a few times. This sequence joins TRBV10-2 and TRBJ2-1, with TRBD2 matching over 7 bases. In germline, CDR1 is WSHSY, CDR2 SAAADI. CDR3 size: 14 residues. Trimming cost V 8 bases and J 10 bases; bases outside gene matches: 14. The CDR3 here is CASEGLDLHREQFF. CDR3 in DNA: TGCGCCAGCGAAGGACTAGACCTTCATCGAGAGCAGTTCTTC.

On this clonotype: One base away lies a much larger clone, so this may be a sequencing read error. The chain joins TRBV7-2 to TRBJ1-5; D uncertain. CDR3 size: 13 residues. Trimming took 7 bases from V and 3 from J, leaving 10 bases between them. Per the germline V gene, CDR1 is SGHTA and CDR2 is FQGNSA. CDR3 residues: CASTLNPNQPQHF. The CDR3 DNA reads as TGTGCCAGCACCCTTAACCCCAATCAGCCCCAGCATTTT.

The chain links TRBV7-9 to TRBJ1-2; TRBD1 matches at 9 bases. CDR3 length: 13 amino acids. Trimming removed 6 bases from V and 6 bases from J; junction bases left unmatched: 5. Per germline, CDR1 SEHNR and CDR2 FQNEAQ (reference sequence). CDR3 bases: TGTGCCAGCAGTACAGGGGGCGCGCATGGCTACACCTTC. Protein sequence: CASSTGGAHGYTF.